The rows below give T cell receptor beta chains drawn from one sample of a study of T-cell memory formation after mild COVID-19. In TCRdb, the 5' RACE reads were re-called with MiXCR into one record per CDR3 protein. In the table there are around 300,000 distinct CDR3 sequences, approximately 15% of which are singletons. Sequences were obtained from PBMCs or a T cell subset sorted from them (not recorded which). These receptors all come from a young man who had mild COVID-19 (a few samples of this study predate the infection). Cell type and time point are not known. Both conserved end residues are part of each CDR3. Fields, in order: J gene, D gene, clone size, V gene, CDR3 protein, CDR3 DNA. D genes are given only for firm matches. Some rows have no size entry. The others give once, few or many, or a class for an expanded clone.

TRBJ2-4 NA few TRBV5-1 CASSQPTGLAKNIQYF TGCGCCAGCAGCCAACCGACAGGTTTAGCCAAAAACATTCAGTACTTC
TRBJ1-5 NA NA TRBV9 CASSVDPGGVAPQHF TGTGCCAGCAGCGTAGATCCGGGGGGGGTAGCGCCCCAGCATTTT
TRBJ1-2 NA NA TRBV6-2/TRBV6-3 CASSSGPRHNYGYTF TGTGCCAGCAGTTCCGGGCCACGGCATAACTATGGCTACACCTTC
TRBJ2-1 NA few TRBV10-3 CAISESGGYEQFF TGTGCCATCAGTGAGTCCGGGGGTTATGAGCAGTTCTTC
TRBJ2-3 NA many TRBV6-5 CASSYSLVGGKPSDTQYF TGTGCCAGCAGTTACTCCCTTGTTGGAGGGAAACCTTCGGATACGCAGTATTTT
TRBJ1-1 NA few TRBV4-3 CASSLGRTLNTEAFF TGCGCCAGCAGCCTAGGCCGGACTTTGAACACTGAAGCTTTCTTT
TRBJ2-7 TRBD1 many TRBV20-1 CSASSLQGQALYEQYF TGCAGTGCTAGTTCTTTGCAGGGACAGGCCCTGTACGAGCAGTACTTC
TRBJ1-1 NA NA TRBV12-3/TRBV12-4 CASTSGTFEAFF TGTGCCAGCACCTCCGGGACGTTTGAAGCTTTCTTT
TRBJ2-3 TRBD2 many TRBV4-2 CASSHPLGRGNIDTQYF TGTGCCAGCAGCCACCCCCTCGGGCGGGGGAACATAGATACGCAGTATTTT
TRBJ1-1 TRBD1 NA TRBV5-5 CASSPGTGLGAFF TGTGCCAGCAGCCCCGGGACAGGCCTTGGAGCTTTCTTT
TRBJ1-5 TRBD1 NA TRBV4-1 CASSLGRQGNQPQHF TGCGCCAGCAGCCTCGGTCGACAGGGGAATCAGCCCCAGCATTTT
TRBJ2-5 NA NA TRBV6-2/TRBV6-3 CASSASSETQYF TGTGCCAGCAGTGCCTCGAGTGAGACCCAGTACTTC
TRBJ2-5 NA few TRBV6-6 CAHRAGSEETQYF TGTGCCCACCGGGCGGGGAGCGAAGAGACCCAGTACTTC
TRBJ2-2 TRBD1 NA TRBV12-3/TRBV12-4 CASRLSRGPGELFF TGTGCCAGCAGGCTTTCGAGGGGGCCCGGGGAGCTGTTTTTT
TRBJ2-2 NA NA TRBV21-1 CASSKGTRGELFF TGTGCCAGCAGCAAGGGGACACGCGGGGAGCTGTTTTTT
TRBJ1-5 TRBD1 many TRBV3-1 CASSHGTGGQPQHF TGTGCCAGCAGCCATGGGACAGGGGGACAGCCCCAGCATTTT
TRBJ1-2 NA NA TRBV5-1 CASSFGPAGNYGYTF TGCGCCAGCAGCTTTGGACCGGCGGGGAACTATGGCTACACCTTC
TRBJ1-1 TRBD1 NA TRBV4-3 CASSSDPGTGGVNTEAFF TGCGCCAGCAGCAGTGACCCCGGGACAGGGGGAGTAAACACTGAAGCTTTCTTT
TRBJ1-4 NA NA TRBV5-1 CASSPTGSGNEKLFF TGCGCCAGCAGCCCCACCGGCTCGGGGAATGAAAAACTGTTTTTT
TRBJ2-7 NA many TRBV4-2 CASSPGTGDPYEQYF TGTGCCAGCAGCCCCGGGACTGGGGACCCCTACGAGCAGTACTTC
TRBJ1-2 NA NA TRBV6-5 CASSYTGLPSGYGYTF TGTGCCAGCAGTTACACGGGGCTACCGTCAGGGTATGGCTACACCTTC
TRBJ2-7 NA NA TRBV19 CASSITGSAYEQYF TGTGCCAGTAGTATAACAGGCTCGGCCTACGAGCAGTACTTC
TRBJ2-2 NA few TRBV6-5 CASSYGQWGTGELFF TGTGCCAGCAGTTACGGGCAGTGGGGCACCGGGGAGCTGTTTTTT
TRBJ2-7 NA few TRBV5-1 CASRSGGYEQYF TGCGCCAGCAGGAGTGGGGGCTACGAGCAGTACTTC
TRBJ2-3 TRBD2 few TRBV7-2 CASSLTSGANTQYF TGTGCCAGCAGCTTGACTAGCGGGGCCAATACGCAGTATTTT
TRBJ2-3 NA NA TRBV5-8 CASSRPEADTQYF TGTGCCAGCAGCCGCCCGGAGGCAGATACGCAGTATTTT
TRBJ2-5 NA NA TRBV10-3 CATFPGSGWETQYF TGTGCCACCTTCCCCGGAAGCGGTTGGGAGACCCAGTACTTC
TRBJ1-2 NA few TRBV29-1 CSVEHMWGAQFGNGYTF TGCAGCGTTGAACATATGTGGGGCGCTCAATTCGGTAATGGCTACACCTTC
TRBJ2-2 NA NA TRBV6-2/TRBV6-3 CASSQPGMNTGELFF TGTGCCAGCAGTCAACCGGGAATGAACACCGGGGAGCTGTTTTTT